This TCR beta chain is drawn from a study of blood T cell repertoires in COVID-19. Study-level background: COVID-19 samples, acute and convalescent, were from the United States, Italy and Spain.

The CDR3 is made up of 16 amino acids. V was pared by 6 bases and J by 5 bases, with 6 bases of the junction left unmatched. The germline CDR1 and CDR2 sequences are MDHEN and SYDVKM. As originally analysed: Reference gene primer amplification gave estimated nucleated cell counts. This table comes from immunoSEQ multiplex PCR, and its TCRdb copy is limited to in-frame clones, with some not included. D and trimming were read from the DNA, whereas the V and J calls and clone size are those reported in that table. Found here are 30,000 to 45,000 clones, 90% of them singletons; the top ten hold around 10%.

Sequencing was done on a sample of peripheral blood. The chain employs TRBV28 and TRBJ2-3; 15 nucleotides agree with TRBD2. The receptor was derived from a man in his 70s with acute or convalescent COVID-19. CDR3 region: CASRRTSGRAIDTQYF. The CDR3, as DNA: TGTGCCAGCAGGAGGACTAGCGGGAGGGCAATAGATACGCAGTATTTT.